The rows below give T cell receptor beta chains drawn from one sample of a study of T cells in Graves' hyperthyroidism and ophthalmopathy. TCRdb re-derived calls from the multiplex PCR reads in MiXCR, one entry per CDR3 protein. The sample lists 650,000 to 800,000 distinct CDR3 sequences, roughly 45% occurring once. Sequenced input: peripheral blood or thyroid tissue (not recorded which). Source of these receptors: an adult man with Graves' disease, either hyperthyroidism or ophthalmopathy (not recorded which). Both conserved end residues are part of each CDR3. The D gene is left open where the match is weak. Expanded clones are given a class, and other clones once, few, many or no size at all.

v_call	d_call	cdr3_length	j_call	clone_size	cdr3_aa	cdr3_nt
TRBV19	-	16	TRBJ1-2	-	CASSIIASGVNYGYTF	TGTGCCAGTAGTATAATTGCCTCAGGAGTTAACTATGGCTACACCTTC
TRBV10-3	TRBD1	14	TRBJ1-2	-	CAIRSDRDFYGYTF	TGTGCCATCAGATCGGACAGGGACTTCTATGGCTACACCTTC
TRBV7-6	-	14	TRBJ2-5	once	CASSLDSGVTTQYF	TGTGCCAGCAGCTTAGACTCAGGGGTCACGACCCAGTACTTC
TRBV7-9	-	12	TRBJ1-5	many	CASSVDREPQHF	TGTGCCAGCAGCGTCGACCGGGAGCCCCAGCATTTT
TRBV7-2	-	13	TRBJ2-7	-	CASSPMQGGEQYF	TGTGCCAGCTCACCAATGCAGGGTGGCGAGCAGTACTTC
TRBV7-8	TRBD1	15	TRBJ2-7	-	CASKDGTALGYEQYF	TGTGCCAGCAAAGACGGGACAGCTCTTGGCTACGAGCAGTACTTC
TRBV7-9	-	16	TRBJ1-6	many	CASSRLTVSYNSPLHF	TGTGCCAGCAGCAGATTGACAGTCTCCTATAATTCACCCCTCCACTTT
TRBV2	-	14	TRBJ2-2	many	CASSVNGNTGELFF	TGTGCCAGCAGTGTTAACGGGAACACCGGGGAGCTGTTTTTT
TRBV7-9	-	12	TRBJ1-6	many	CASSGYNSPLHF	TGTGCCAGCAGTGGCTATAATTCACCCCTCCACTTT
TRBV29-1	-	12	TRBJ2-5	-	CSSKTGPETQYF	TGCAGCTCAAAGACAGGTCCAGAGACCCAGTACTTC
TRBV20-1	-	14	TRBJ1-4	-	CSARLRVTNEKLFF	TGCAGTGCTAGATTGAGAGTAACTAATGAAAAACTGTTTTTT
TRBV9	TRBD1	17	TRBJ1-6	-	CASSLATRDRGHSPLHF	TGTGCCAGCAGTTTAGCCACCCGGGACAGGGGTCATTCACCCCTCCACTTT
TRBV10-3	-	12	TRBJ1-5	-	CAIRGWDQPQHF	TGTGCCATCAGAGGGTGGGATCAGCCCCAGCATTTT
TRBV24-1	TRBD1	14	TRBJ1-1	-	CATSDPYRGTEAFF	TGTGCCACCAGTGATCCCTACAGGGGCACTGAAGCTTTCTTT
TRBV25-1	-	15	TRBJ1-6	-	CASSEFGGQRSPLHF	TGTGCCAGCAGTGAATTTGGGGGGCAGCGTTCACCCCTCCACTTT
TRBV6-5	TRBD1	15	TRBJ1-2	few	CASSSWTGSNYGYTF	TGTGCCAGCAGTTCCTGGACAGGATCTAACTATGGCTACACCTTC
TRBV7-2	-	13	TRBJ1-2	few	CASSQAGGPGYTF	TGCGCCAGCAGCCAAGCGGGGGGGCCGGGCTACACCTTC
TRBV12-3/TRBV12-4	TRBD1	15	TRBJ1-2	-	CASSPDRALGYGYTF	TGTGCCAGCAGTCCTGACAGGGCTCTAGGCTATGGCTACACCTTC
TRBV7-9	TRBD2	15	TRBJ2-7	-	CASSGGLAEGYEQYF	TGTGCCAGCAGCGGGGGACTAGCGGAGGGCTACGAGCAGTACTTC
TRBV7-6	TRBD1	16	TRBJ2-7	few	CASSQNPGQENYEQYF	TGTGCCAGCAGCCAAAACCCGGGACAGGAGAACTACGAGCAGTACTTC
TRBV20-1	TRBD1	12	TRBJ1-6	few	CSLGQGNSPLHF	TGCAGTTTGGGACAGGGGAATTCACCCCTCCACTTT
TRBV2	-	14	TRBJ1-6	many	CASSRRQNNSPLHF	TGTGCCAGCAGTAGGCGGCAGAATAATTCACCCCTCCACTTT